This is a list of T cell receptor beta chains from one sample in a study of human T cells and chemical hapten exposure. TCRdb called the RACE reads again in MiXCR, with one record for every CDR3 protein. Of tens of thousands of distinct CDR3 sequences in the sample, 32% were seen once. The starting material was whole blood, obtained in connection with sensitization to the hapten diphenylcyclopropenone (DPC). The source of these receptors is a man aged 40-50 years with alopecia areata. Some clones in this sample may be carry-over from other donors' samples. The CDR3 runs from the conserved cysteine through the conserved F or W. Fields, in order: J gene, D gene, V gene, clone size, CDR3 DNA, CDR3 protein. D genes are given only for firm matches. Not every row has a clone size; where given, it reads once, few, many or a size class.

J: TRBJ2-3; D: NA; V: TRBV4-3; size: NA; DNA: TGCGCCAGCAGCCAAAGACTTTCAGATTTGGATACGCAGTATTTT; CDR3: CASSQRLSDLDTQYF
J: TRBJ2-1; D: TRBD1; V: TRBV12-3/TRBV12-4; size: NA; DNA: TGTGCCAGCAGTTTCAGGCTGAGACAGGGCGACAATGAGCAGTTCTTC; CDR3: CASSFRLRQGDNEQFF
J: TRBJ1-2; D: NA; V: TRBV6-5; size: NA; DNA: TGTGCCAGCAGACCGTCTGGAGGGCTCTATGGCTACACCTTC; CDR3: CASRPSGGLYGYTF
J: TRBJ2-1; D: TRBD1; V: TRBV20-1; size: NA; DNA: TGCAGTGCCCCCCAGGGGGCGTCCTACAATGAGCAGTTCTTC; CDR3: CSAPQGASYNEQFF
J: TRBJ1-4; D: NA; V: TRBV5-1; size: NA; DNA: TGCGCCAGCAGCTTTGGGACAACAACTAATGAAAAACTGTTTTTT; CDR3: CASSFGTTTNEKLFF
J: TRBJ2-5; D: TRBD1; V: TRBV20-1; size: NA; DNA: TGCAGTGCTAGAGCTCTTGGGACAGCTAAAGAGACCCAGTACTTC; CDR3: CSARALGTAKETQYF
J: TRBJ1-1; D: NA; V: TRBV28; size: few; DNA: TGTGCTCACATGCCGGGGTGGGGGGCTCGGGCCGCTTTCTTT; CDR3: CAHMPGWGARAAFF
J: TRBJ2-7; D: NA; V: TRBV7-9; size: few; DNA: TGTGCCAGCAACCCCGCCCTAGACTACGAGCAGTACTTC; CDR3: CASNPALDYEQYF
J: TRBJ2-1; D: NA; V: TRBV10-3; size: NA; DNA: TGTGCCATCAGTGAGTCGGTTACCAACAATGAGCAGTTCTTC; CDR3: CAISESVTNNEQFF
J: TRBJ2-7; D: TRBD2; V: TRBV9; size: few; DNA: TGTGCCAGCAGTCTGACTAGCGGGCCCTTAAGGCAGTACTTC; CDR3: CASSLTSGPLRQYF
J: TRBJ2-7; D: NA; V: TRBV10-3; size: few; DNA: TGTGCCATCAGTGAGTCGGACGCCAGCTCCTACGAGCAGTACTTC; CDR3: CAISESDASSYEQYF
J: TRBJ2-7; D: TRBD2; V: TRBV28; size: NA; DNA: TGTGCCAGCAGGACTAGCGGCTACGAGCAGTACTTC; CDR3: CASRTSGYEQYF
J: TRBJ2-6; D: NA; V: TRBV5-5; size: NA; DNA: TGTGCCAGCAGCTTCGCCCCCCCGGGGGACGCCTCTGGGGCCAACGTCCTGACTTTC; CDR3: CASSFAPPGDASGANVLTF
J: TRBJ2-3; D: TRBD2; V: TRBV7-9; size: NA; DNA: TGTGCCAGCTTATCCGGGAGGTACACAGATACGCAGTATTTT; CDR3: CASLSGRYTDTQYF
J: TRBJ1-6; D: TRBD1; V: TRBV20-1; size: few; DNA: TGCAGTGCCAGACAGGGTTTCAATTCACCCCTCCACTTT; CDR3: CSARQGFNSPLHF
J: TRBJ2-3; D: TRBD2; V: TRBV10-3; size: NA; DNA: TGTGCCATCAGTGAGTCGCTAGCGGGAGCTAGCACAGATACGCAGTATTTT; CDR3: CAISESLAGASTDTQYF
J: TRBJ2-1; D: NA; V: TRBV12-3/TRBV12-4; size: NA; DNA: TGTGCCAGCAGTCCCGGGGAGTCCTACAATGAGCAGTTCTTC; CDR3: CASSPGESYNEQFF
J: TRBJ2-1; D: TRBD1; V: TRBV12-3/TRBV12-4; size: NA; DNA: TGTGCCAGCAGCGAAAGACAGGGGGCTCTCTCCTACAATGAGCAGTTCTTC; CDR3: CASSERQGALSYNEQFF
J: TRBJ1-1; D: TRBD1; V: TRBV10-3; size: NA; DNA: TGTGCCATCAGACCGGGACAGGGGAACACTGAAGCTTTCTTT; CDR3: CAIRPGQGNTEAFF
J: TRBJ2-7; D: NA; V: TRBV28; size: NA; DNA: TGTGCCAGCAGTTTTAGGGGGGCAATCTACGAGCAGTACTTC; CDR3: CASSFRGAIYEQYF